This T cell receptor beta chain was sequenced in a study of regulatory T cells in long-lasting Graves disease (dated by TCRdb to about 2021). With regard to the full study: Patients with newly diagnosed Graves' disease had been on antithyroid drugs for under 3 months. This study used TCR sequencing and RNA sequencing of peripheral blood to compare persistent Graves' disease patients against newly diagnosed Graves' disease patients. The study took place in China and was registered as a clinical trial. A total of 35 or so samples were covered by TCR sequencing, comprising approximately 13 persistent and 20 or so newly diagnosed Graves' disease patients.

The table lists this clonotype with many counts. Its antigen remains undetermined. Base qualities are missing; no much larger clone stands one base away. This specimen's time point label, interpreted: newly diagnosed GD, antithyroid drugs for less than 3 months. RNA was extracted from PBMCs in TRIzol for both TCR sequencing and RNA sequencing. The diagnosis of Graves' disease followed American Thyroid Association guidelines. Patients for the study were recruited at an endocrinology department in Xi'an, China. From each patient, approximately 9 milliliters of peripheral blood was collected into an EDTA anticoagulant tube. Ficoll Paque Plus density gradient separation was used to isolate PBMCs, and no additional T cell sorting was done. An Agilent 2100 Bioanalyzer and agarose gel were used to assess RNA quality, and a NanoDrop 2000 was used to measure RNA concentration. Libraries were constructed by multiplex PCR. Sequenced using an Illumina HiSeq 4000. iRepertoire HTBI primers and Arm-PCR amplification of CDR3 regions were used to construct TCR beta libraries. PCR products were gel purified before sequencing. The authors processed their data as follows. A total of 60 to 80 TRBV and under 15 TRBJ segments were identified across samples and were used for gene usage analysis of CDR3 amino acid clonotypes. COPE and FqMerger were used to merge filtered high-quality paired reads into contigs. Contigs were aligned with BLAST to IMGT TRBV, TRBD and TRBJ reference genes, and CDR3 was defined per IMGT. Clonotypes above 0.1% frequency were classified as highly expanded clones. Shannon entropy served as the measure of repertoire diversity, while the Gini coefficient captured V-J evenness. A clonotype was considered public if more than one individual shared it. Using fastp trimming at Q25 and MiXCR clonotype assembly, TCRdb reanalyzed the public sequencing data and kept in-frame beta chains. When rows share a CDR3 protein, they turn into one entry using the most common DNA and genes. What appears here as the V and J calls and clone size reflects TCRdb's work, not the paper's. This sample lists roughly 410,000 distinct CDR3 sequences; about 15% were detected once. Together, the top ten hold about 8.3% of the sample.

CDR1 and CDR2 (MNHGY, SVAAGI) derive from the germline V gene. The CDR3 goes from the cysteine to the phenylalanine over 15 residues. CDR3 DNA is the only sequence kept; it has 45 bases, read in frame from the first base. V loses 3 bases, J loses 1 base, and the germline ends lie 12 bases apart. What the work shows at the level of the full study, not this receptor alone: Persistent disease showed preferential use of TRBV28, TRBJ1-2 and TRBJ2-5, whereas newly diagnosed disease favored TRBV20-1 and TRBJ2-1. A larger number of public clonotypes was shared among persistent patients (fewer than 3,000) than among newly diagnosed patients (roughly 980). Only peripheral blood was studied, because thyroid tissue, the primary lesion, was inaccessible. The authors acknowledged the small sample size as a limitation that may reduce accuracy. Sequencing and analysis were restricted to the TCR beta chain. Persistent Graves' disease patients showed lower TCR Shannon entropy and fewer highly expanded clones than newly diagnosed patients, suggesting clonal expansion.

These data were also reused for a study on T cells in Graves' hyperthyroidism and ophthalmopathy. The second paper states: Stable Graves' hyperthyroidism was defined as the absence of progression to ophthalmopathy over 18 months of follow-up. Hyperthyroidism patients were newly diagnosed, had a disease duration of under 2 months, and were aged 18 to 65 years. Exclusion was applied to patients with uncontrolled infections, other autoimmune diseases, pregnancy or lactation. Diagnoses were based on clinical symptoms, serum thyroxine and TRAb, thyroid ultrasound and orbital computed tomography. The TCR CDR3 was subjected to a first round of RT-PCR using the HTBI primer set and the Qiagen OneStep RT-PCR kit. Most expanded thyroid clonotypes (frequency above 0.001) were also found in blood, which suggests that blood repertoires may mirror thyroid immune responses. Ophthalmopathy was separated from stable hyperthyroidism by a 13 V-J signature model, with over 85% sensitivity and about 81% specificity obtained in cross-validation and 80%/75% obtained in testing. During validation, the model predicted progression to ophthalmopathy a median of roughly 7.1 months ahead of onset, with more than 60% sensitivity and about 72% specificity. TCR V-J signatures able to tell the groups apart were searched for in a discovery cohort of 100 or so patients, of whom more than 40 had Graves' ophthalmopathy and around 57 had stable Graves' hyperthyroidism. Prospective prediction of ophthalmopathy was tested in an independent validation cohort of some 19 hyperthyroidism patients and roughly 16 patients who later progressed to ophthalmopathy. For training and testing, the approximately 92 patients in the discovery cohort were randomly divided in a 7:3 ratio. Thyroid tissue and blood T-cell repertoires from several Graves' hyperthyroidism patients were also compared in the study. After sampling, hyperthyroidism patients received methimazole starting at 30 mg daily, and ophthalmopathy patients received high-dose intravenous methylprednisolone. A second multiplex PCR round built the libraries, followed by size selection and purification. The libraries were sequenced on an Illumina HiSeq2000 using paired-end 100 bp reads. SOAPnuke was used to process the raw data, with reads discarded if the reads contained adapters or uncalled bases, had a mean Phred below 15, or lacked an exact constant-primer or identifier match. COPE v1.2.5 was used to merge high-quality paired reads, and clonotypes were defined as unique nucleotide sequences. MiTCR v1.1 was used to align the clonotypes against IMGT TRBV, TRBD and TRBJ reference segments. The analysis was restricted to V-J combinations with a frequency above 0.0001, which together covered 99.2% of the repertoires. The TCS score was defined as F50 (clonal expansion) divided by E x V (chaos), with BLOSUM62-based TCRdist calculated between CDR3 peptides within each V-J. Welch's t-statistics and random forest reduced 500 to 650 V-J features to 13, which were used in a naive Bayes classifier (R e1071). No statistical method was used to fix the sample size in advance, and group allocation was not hidden from the investigators. The paper describes TCR Vbeta CDR3 sequencing of 135 peripheral blood samples, made up of 43 ophthalmopathy patients, 70 to 75 hyperthyroidism patients and about 17 progressor patients.

The chain couples TRBV6-9 to TRBJ1-1, and possibly TRBD1, on 5 matching bases. The material sequenced was peripheral blood mononuclear cells (PBMCs), taken at new diagnosis, from a patient treated with antithyroid drugs. This sequence was found in a woman aged 40 to 55 with Graves disease. Donor details come from another sample of the same person, matched by shared clones. DNA sequence: TGTGCCAGCAGTTACTTGGGGGGGGAGAACACTGAAGCTTTCTTT. Its translation reads: CASSYLGGENTEAFF.